This T cell receptor (beta chain) comes out of a study of tumor-infiltrating lymphocytes in localized non-small cell lung cancer. Note on this clone: What it binds is unknown.

General study findings and limits: Immunotypes IM1 and IM2 had similar TCR-derived T-cell fractions. Technical variation could not be separated from intratumor heterogeneity here.

TCRdb keeps only in-frame clones here, not all; method: immunoSEQ multiplex PCR. The sample consists of some 15,000 clones, about 75% of them appearing once. V shed 4 bases, J shed 2 bases, and the junction held 10 bases outside the gene matches. Germline V gene sequence: CDR1 MGHDK, CDR2 SYGVNS. This CDR3 comprises 18 residues. The sample taken for sequencing was lung tumor tissue. The sequence came from a human donor with non-small cell lung cancer. The rearrangement joins TRBV25-1 to TRBJ2-2, with 10 bases fitting TRBD2. The chain's CDR3 is CASSAYTSGDPNTGELFF. CDR3 nucleotide sequence: TGTGCCAGCAGTGCTTATACTAGCGGGGACCCTAACACCGGGGAGCTGTTTTTT.